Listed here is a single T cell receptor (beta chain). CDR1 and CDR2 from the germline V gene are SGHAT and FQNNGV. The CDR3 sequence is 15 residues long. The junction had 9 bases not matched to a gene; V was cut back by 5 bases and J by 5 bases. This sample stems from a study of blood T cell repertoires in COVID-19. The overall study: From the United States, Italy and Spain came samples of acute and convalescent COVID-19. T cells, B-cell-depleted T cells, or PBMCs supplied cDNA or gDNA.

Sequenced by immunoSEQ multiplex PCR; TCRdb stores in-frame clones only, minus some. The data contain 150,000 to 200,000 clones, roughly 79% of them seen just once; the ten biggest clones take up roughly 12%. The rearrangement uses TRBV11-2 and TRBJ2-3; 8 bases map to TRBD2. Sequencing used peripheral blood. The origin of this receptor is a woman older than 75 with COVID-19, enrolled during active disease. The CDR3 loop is CASSRSGTGVDTQYF. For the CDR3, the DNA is TGTGCCAGCAGCCGTAGCGGGACCGGTGTAGATACGCAGTATTTT.